This TCR beta chain was retrieved from a study of cytomegalovirus exposure and HLA in healthy donors. Both 60 Vbeta primers and 13 Jbeta primers went into the PCR. Measured with immunoSEQ multiplex PCR; TCRdb has only the in-frame clones, and not every one. The table has under 75,000 clones, around 70% seen once. CDR1 is MNHEY, CDR2 SVGAGI, per germline. Trimming took off 2 bases at V and 10 bases at J, with 6 bases between the two ends. This CDR3 is built from 11 residues. General study points: It was reported that TCR beta sequences correctly inferred the HLA-A and HLA-B alleles for most subjects. TCR beta V- and J-gene trimming, according to a later analysis, was linked to a missense DCLRE1C variant. Being productive about 87% or about 30% of the time was typical of most TCR beta V segments in an earlier analysis.

In regard to this clone: Its specificity is unknown.

Sequenced material: PBMCs. This TCR came from a human donor in good health. This sequence joins TRBV6-5 and TRBJ2-1; D gene ambiguous. The CDR3 loop is CASSYDGEQFF. The CDR3 DNA is TGTGCCAGCAGTTACGACGGGGAGCAGTTCTTC.